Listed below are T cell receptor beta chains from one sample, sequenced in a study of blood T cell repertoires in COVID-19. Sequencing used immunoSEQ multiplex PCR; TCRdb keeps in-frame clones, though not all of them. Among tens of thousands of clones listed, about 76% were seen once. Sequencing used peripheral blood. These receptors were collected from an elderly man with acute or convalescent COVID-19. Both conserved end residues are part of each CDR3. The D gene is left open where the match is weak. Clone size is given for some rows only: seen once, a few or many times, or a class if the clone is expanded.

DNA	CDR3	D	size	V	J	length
TGTGCCAGCAGTGATTCAGGGAGGAGCACTGAAGCTTTCTTT	CASSDSGRSTEAFF	-	-	TRBV2	TRBJ1-1	14
TGTGCCAGCAGCCCGGGACAGACAAATCAGCCCCAGCATTTT	CASSPGQTNQPQHF	TRBD1	-	TRBV6-5	TRBJ1-5	14
TGTGCCAGCAACCGGAACAGGGGGTTGCGTGGCTACACCTTC	CASNRNRGLRGYTF	TRBD1	-	TRBV5-6	TRBJ1-2	14
TGTGCCAGTCTCCGGGGGGTCGGTAATGAGCAGTTCTTC	CASLRGVGNEQFF	TRBD2	-	TRBV12-3/TRBV12-4	TRBJ2-1	13
TGCGCCAGCAGCTCCCAGACAGGAACTAGCACAGATACGCAGTATTTT	CASSSQTGTSTDTQYF	-	-	TRBV5-1	TRBJ2-3	16
TGTGCCAGCAGCCTCCTTGGAGGGTTTCCGAACACTGAAGCTTTCTTT	CASSLLGGFPNTEAFF	-	-	TRBV7-9	TRBJ1-1	16
TGTGCCAGCAGCCACTTGCAGGGTTCGTCACCCCTCCACTTT	CASSHLQGSSPLHF	-	-	TRBV14	TRBJ1-6	14
TGTGCCAGCAGCCCCCGCGGGGCCCTCTCTGGAAACACCATATATTTT	CASSPRGALSGNTIYF	-	-	TRBV14	TRBJ1-3	16
TGTGCCAGCAGCTTCGGGGGGAGAGCTCCCGCTACAGATACGCAGTATTTT	CASSFGGRAPATDTQYF	TRBD2	once	TRBV28	TRBJ2-3	17
TGTGCCAGCAGTTTGAATCCGGGACAGAAGAACTTC	CASSLNPGQKNF	TRBD1	-	TRBV28	TRBJ2-7	12
TGTGCCAGCAGCTATCCGAACACCGGGGAGCTGTTTTTT	CASSYPNTGELFF	-	-	TRBV28	TRBJ2-2	13
TGTGCCAGTAGTCTGACCGTGGGAGAGAGTAAGAACACTGAAGCTTTCTTT	CASSLTVGESKNTEAFF	-	once	TRBV19	TRBJ1-1	17
TGTGCCAGCAGCCGTACAAGAACCACAAGAAACACTGAAGCTTTCTTT	CASSRTRTTRNTEAFF	-	-	TRBV27	TRBJ1-1	16
TGCGCCAGCAGCTGGGACAGGGGGGAGTACAATGAGCAGTTCTTC	CASSWDRGEYNEQFF	TRBD1	-	TRBV5-1	TRBJ2-1	15
TGTGCCAGTAGTACGGAGACCTATGGCTACACCTTC	CASSTETYGYTF	-	-	TRBV19	TRBJ1-2	12
TGTGCCAGCAGTCCCTACGGGACAGGGCGGGCTGAAGCTTTCTTT	CASSPYGTGRAEAFF	TRBD1	-	TRBV27	TRBJ1-1	15
TGTGCCAGCTCACCACCGGAGGCGACGGGTAATTCACCCCTCCACTTT	CASSPPEATGNSPLHF	-	-	TRBV18	TRBJ1-6	16
TGTGCCAGTAGGGACAGGGGCACTGAAGCTTTCTTT	CASRDRGTEAFF	TRBD1	-	TRBV19	TRBJ1-1	12
TGTGCCAGCAGTTATGTGGCGGGAGTGAATACGCAGTATTTT	CASSYVAGVNTQYF	TRBD2	-	TRBV6-2/TRBV6-3	TRBJ2-3	14
TGTGCCAGCAGTTACGAACTAGCGGGAGTAATTAACAATGAGCAGTTCTTC	CASSYELAGVINNEQFF	TRBD2	-	TRBV6-2/TRBV6-3	TRBJ2-1	17
TGTGCCAGCAGTTTGCCCTCCAGGGGGCAATACGAGCAGTACTTC	CASSLPSRGQYEQYF	TRBD1	-	TRBV28	TRBJ2-7	15
TGTGCCAGCAGCCGCGCGGGTAATGAAAAACTGTTTTTT	CASSRAGNEKLFF	-	-	TRBV7-6	TRBJ1-4	13
TGTGCCAGCAGCCCTAAGGGAGCCTCCTACAATGAGCAGTTCTTC	CASSPKGASYNEQFF	-	-	TRBV11-3	TRBJ2-1	15
TGTGCCACCAGTGACCCACAGGGGTATGGCTACACCTTC	CATSDPQGYGYTF	TRBD1	-	TRBV24-1	TRBJ1-2	13
TGTGCCAGCAGTTACGGGACAGGGTACGAGCAGTACTTC	CASSYGTGYEQYF	TRBD1	-	TRBV6-5	TRBJ2-7	13
TGTGCCAGCAGTTCACGACAGATCACTGAAGCTTTCTTT	CASSSRQITEAFF	-	-	TRBV6-2/TRBV6-3	TRBJ1-1	13
TGTGCCAGCAAGGGACAGGGGGCCACAGATACGCAGTATTTT	CASKGQGATDTQYF	TRBD1	-	TRBV6-5	TRBJ2-3	14
TGTGCCAGCTGTCTAGCGGGCAGCTACGAGCAGTACTTC	CASCLAGSYEQYF	TRBD2	-	TRBV18	TRBJ2-7	13
TGTGCCAGCAGCTTAGCCGGGACTAGCGGGAGGGTCGAGCAGTTCTTC	CASSLAGTSGRVEQFF	TRBD2	-	TRBV7-2	TRBJ2-1	16
TGCGCCAGCAGCATCAGTCCGGGACAGGGTGCCGAGCAGTACTTC	CASSISPGQGAEQYF	TRBD1	few	TRBV5-1	TRBJ2-7	15
TGCGCCAGCAGCTTATCGGGGGGGCGGATCCACACCTTC	CASSLSGGRIHTF	-	-	TRBV5-1	TRBJ1-2	13
TGCAGCGTCTACGAAGACAGGCGTGGAACTGAAGCTTTCTTT	CSVYEDRRGTEAFF	-	-	TRBV29-1	TRBJ1-1	14
TGTGCCAGTAGCTCCGCGCCCATCTCTGGGGCCAACGTCCTGACTTTC	CASSSAPISGANVLTF	-	-	TRBV19	TRBJ2-6	16
TGCGCCAGCAGCTGGGGAGGGACGAACACCGGGGAGCTGTTTTTT	CASSWGGTNTGELFF	TRBD2	-	TRBV5-1	TRBJ2-2	15